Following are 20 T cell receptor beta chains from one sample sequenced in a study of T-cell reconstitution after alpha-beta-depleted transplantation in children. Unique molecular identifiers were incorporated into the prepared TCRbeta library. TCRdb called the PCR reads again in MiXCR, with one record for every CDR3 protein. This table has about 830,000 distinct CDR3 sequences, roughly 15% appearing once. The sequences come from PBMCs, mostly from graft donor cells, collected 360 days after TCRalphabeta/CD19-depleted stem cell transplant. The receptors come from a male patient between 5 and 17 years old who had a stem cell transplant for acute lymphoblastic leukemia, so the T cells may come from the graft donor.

CDR3: CASTQGAGEQYF. CDR3 bases: TGTGCCAGCACCCAGGGGGCAGGCGAGCAGTACTTC. The gene calls are TRBV6-6 and TRBJ2-7; 8 nucleotides align to TRBD1. V trimming: 7 bases; J trimming: 6 bases; junction bases outside the gene matches: 5. The CDR3 runs to 12 residues. Germline-derived CDR1 and CDR2 are MNHNY and SVGAGI (reference sequence).

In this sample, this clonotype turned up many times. The CDR3 DNA reads TGTGCCAGCAGTTTCCTTGGACCGAACACTGAAGCTTTCTTT. It yields the protein CASSFLGPNTEAFF. The chain carries TRBV27 and TRBJ1-1; D unclear. CDR1 and CDR2 from the germline V gene are MNHEY and SMNVEV (reference sequence). The germline V and J ends were trimmed by 3 bases and 1 base, with 9 bases remaining between them. This CDR3 comprises 14 residues.

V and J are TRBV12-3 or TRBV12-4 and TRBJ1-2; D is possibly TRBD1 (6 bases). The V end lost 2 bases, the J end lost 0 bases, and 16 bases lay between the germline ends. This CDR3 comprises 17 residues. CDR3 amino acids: CASSLMGRGAANYGYTF. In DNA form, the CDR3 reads TGTGCCAGCAGTTTAATGGGCAGGGGAGCTGCTAACTATGGCTACACCTTC.

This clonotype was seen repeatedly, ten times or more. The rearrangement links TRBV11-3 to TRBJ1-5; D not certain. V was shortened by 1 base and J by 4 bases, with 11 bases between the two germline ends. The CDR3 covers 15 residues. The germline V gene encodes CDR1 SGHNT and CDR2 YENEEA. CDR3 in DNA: TGTGCCAGCAGCTTAGGTTCCGGGGTTAATCAGCCCCAGCATTTT. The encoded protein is CASSLGSGVNQPQHF.

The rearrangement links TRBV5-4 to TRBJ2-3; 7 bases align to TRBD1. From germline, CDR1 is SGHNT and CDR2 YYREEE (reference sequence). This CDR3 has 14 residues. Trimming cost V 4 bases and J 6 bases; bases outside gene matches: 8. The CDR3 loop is CASSSWTQGDTQYF. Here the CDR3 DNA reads TGTGCCAGCAGCAGCTGGACACAGGGGGATACGCAGTATTTT.

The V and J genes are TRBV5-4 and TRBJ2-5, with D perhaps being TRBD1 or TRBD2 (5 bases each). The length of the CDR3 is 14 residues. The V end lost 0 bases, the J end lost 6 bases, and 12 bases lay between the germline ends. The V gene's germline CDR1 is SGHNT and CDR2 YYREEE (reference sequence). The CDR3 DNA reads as TGTGCCAGCAGCTTGGTACAGAGGGGAAAGACCCAGTACTTC. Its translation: CASSLVQRGKTQYF.

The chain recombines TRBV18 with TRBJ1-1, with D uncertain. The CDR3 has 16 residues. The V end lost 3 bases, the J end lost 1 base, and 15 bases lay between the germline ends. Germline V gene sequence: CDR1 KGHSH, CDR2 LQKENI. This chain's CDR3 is CASSPFWVDRNTEAFF. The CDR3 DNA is TGTGCCAGCTCACCGTTCTGGGTTGATAGGAACACTGAAGCTTTCTTT.

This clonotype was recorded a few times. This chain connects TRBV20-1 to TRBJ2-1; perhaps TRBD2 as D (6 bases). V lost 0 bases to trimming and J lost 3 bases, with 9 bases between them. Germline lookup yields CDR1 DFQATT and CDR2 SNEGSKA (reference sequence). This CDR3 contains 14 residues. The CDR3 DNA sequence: TGCAGTGCTAGAGAGGGCGGGGACTACAATGAGCAGTTCTTC. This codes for CSAREGGDYNEQFF.

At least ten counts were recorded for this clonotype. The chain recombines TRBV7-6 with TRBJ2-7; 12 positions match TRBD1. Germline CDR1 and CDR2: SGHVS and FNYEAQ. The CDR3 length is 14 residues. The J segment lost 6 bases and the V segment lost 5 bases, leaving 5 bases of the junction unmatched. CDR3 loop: CASSQGTGGFEQYF. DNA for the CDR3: TGTGCCAGCAGCCAAGGGACAGGGGGCTTCGAGCAGTACTTC.

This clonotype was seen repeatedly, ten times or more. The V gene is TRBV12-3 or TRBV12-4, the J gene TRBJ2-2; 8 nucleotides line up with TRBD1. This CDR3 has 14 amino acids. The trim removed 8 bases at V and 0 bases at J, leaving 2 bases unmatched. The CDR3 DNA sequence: TGTGCCAGCTGGGACAGGCCGAACACCGGGGAGCTGTTTTTT. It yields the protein CASWDRPNTGELFF.

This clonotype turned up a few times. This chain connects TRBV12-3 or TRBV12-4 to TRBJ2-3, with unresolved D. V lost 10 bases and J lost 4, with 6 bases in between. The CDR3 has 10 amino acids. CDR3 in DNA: TGTGCCACCGTAGCAGATACGCAGTATTTT. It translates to CATVADTQYF.

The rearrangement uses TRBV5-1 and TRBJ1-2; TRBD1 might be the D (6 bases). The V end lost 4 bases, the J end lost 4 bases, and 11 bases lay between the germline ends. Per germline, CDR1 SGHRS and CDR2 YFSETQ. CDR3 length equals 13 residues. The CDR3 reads CASSRDNGYGYTF. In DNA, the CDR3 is TGCGCCAGCAGCCGGGACAACGGCTATGGCTACACCTTC.

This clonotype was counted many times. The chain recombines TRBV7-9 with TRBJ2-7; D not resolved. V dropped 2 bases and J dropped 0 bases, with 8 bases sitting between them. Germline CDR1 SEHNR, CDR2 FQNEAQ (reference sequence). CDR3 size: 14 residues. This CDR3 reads CASSLTELSYEQYF. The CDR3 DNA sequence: TGTGCCAGCAGCTTAACAGAACTCTCCTACGAGCAGTACTTC.

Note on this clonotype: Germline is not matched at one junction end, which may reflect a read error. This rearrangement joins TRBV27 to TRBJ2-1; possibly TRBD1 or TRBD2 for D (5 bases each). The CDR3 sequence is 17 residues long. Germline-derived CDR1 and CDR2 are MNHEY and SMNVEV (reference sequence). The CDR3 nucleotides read TGTGCCAGCAGTTTATCCGGGGCTAGCCCGAATTACAATGAGCGGTTCTTC. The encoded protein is CASSLSGASPNYNERFF.

In DNA, the CDR3 is TGTGCCAGCAGCTTAGCGCTGGGGCGGGAGGGCCCTAACATTCAGTACTTC. Translated, it gives CASSLALGREGPNIQYF. V usage is TRBV7-9 and J usage is TRBJ2-4; 9 bases are a match to TRBD2. Germline V CDR1 and CDR2: SEHNR, FQNEAQ (reference sequence). This CDR3 comprises 17 residues. Germline trimming cut 0 bases from V and 7 bases from J; bases unmatched to any gene: 10. The full variable domain, rest sourced from reference TRBV7-9 and TRBJ2-4, is DTGVSQNPRHKITKRGQNVTFRCDPISEHNRLYWYRQTLGQGPEFLTYFQNEAQLEKSRLLSDRFSAERPKGSFSTLEIQRTEQGDSAMYLCASSLALGREGPNIQYFGAGTRLSVL.

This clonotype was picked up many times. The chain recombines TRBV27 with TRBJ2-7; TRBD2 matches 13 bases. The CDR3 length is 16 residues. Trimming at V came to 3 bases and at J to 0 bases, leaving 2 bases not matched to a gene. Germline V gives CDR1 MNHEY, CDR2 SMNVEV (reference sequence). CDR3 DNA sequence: TGTGCCAGCAGTTTCAGGACTAGCGGGAGCTCCTACGAGCAGTACTTC. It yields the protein CASSFRTSGSSYEQYF.

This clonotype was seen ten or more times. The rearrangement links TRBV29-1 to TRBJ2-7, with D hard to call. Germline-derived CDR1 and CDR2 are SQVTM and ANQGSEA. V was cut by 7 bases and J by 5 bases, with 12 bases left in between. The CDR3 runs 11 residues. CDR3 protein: CSALRGNEQYF. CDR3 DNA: TGCAGCGCTCTCCGTGGGAACGAGCAGTACTTC.

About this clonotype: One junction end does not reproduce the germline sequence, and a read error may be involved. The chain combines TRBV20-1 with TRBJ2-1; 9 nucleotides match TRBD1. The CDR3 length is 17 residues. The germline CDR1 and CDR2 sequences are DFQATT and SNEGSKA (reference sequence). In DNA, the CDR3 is TGCAATGCTAGAGAGACGTTCGGACAGGGGATCGACAATGAGCAGTTCTTC. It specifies CNARETFGQGIDNEQFF.

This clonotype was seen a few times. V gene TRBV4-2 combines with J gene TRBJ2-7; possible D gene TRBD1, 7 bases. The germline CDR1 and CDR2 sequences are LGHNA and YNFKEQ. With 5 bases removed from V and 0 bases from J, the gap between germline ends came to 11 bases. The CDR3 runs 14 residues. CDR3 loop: CASSVRDSSYEQYF. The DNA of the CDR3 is TGTGCCAGCAGCGTGCGGGACAGCTCCTACGAGCAGTACTTC.

Written as DNA, the CDR3 is TGTGCCAGCAGGAAGGCTGGGAACCCCTACAATGAGCAGTTCTTC. This codes for CASRKAGNPYNEQFF. The chain has TRBV2 and TRBJ2-1; D remains ambiguous. The CDR3 loop spans 15 amino acids. With 6 bases removed from V and 2 bases from J, the gap between germline ends came to 14 bases. Looked up from germline, CDR1 is SNHLY and CDR2 is FYNNEI.